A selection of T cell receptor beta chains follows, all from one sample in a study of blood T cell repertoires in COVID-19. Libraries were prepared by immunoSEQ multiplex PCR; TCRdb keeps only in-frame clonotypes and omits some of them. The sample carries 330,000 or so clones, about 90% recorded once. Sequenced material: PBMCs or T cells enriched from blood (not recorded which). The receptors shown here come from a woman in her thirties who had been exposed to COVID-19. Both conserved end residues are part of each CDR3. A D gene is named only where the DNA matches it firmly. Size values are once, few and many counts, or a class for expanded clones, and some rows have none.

CDR3aa: CASSRDSPLDGYTF
CDR3nt: TGTGCCAGCAGCAGGGACAGTCCTCTAGATGGCTACACCTTC
j_gene: TRBJ1-2
abundance: -
d_gene: TRBD1
v_gene: TRBV6-5

CDR3aa: CASRLLDSNEQFF
CDR3nt: TGTGCCAGCAGACTCCTAGATAGCAATGAGCAGTTCTTC
j_gene: TRBJ2-1
abundance: -
d_gene: -
v_gene: TRBV27

CDR3aa: CASSLGAGLSGNTIYF
CDR3nt: TGCGCCAGCAGCCTGGGTGCGGGGCTTTCTGGAAACACCATATATTTT
j_gene: TRBJ1-3
abundance: -
d_gene: -
v_gene: TRBV5-1

CDR3aa: CASSPGGAVNYEQYF
CDR3nt: TGTGCCAGCTCCCCGGGAGGGGCGGTTAACTACGAGCAGTACTTC
j_gene: TRBJ2-7
abundance: few
d_gene: TRBD2
v_gene: TRBV18

CDR3aa: CASSLIRGDYGYTF
CDR3nt: TGTGCCAGCAGCTTAATCCGGGGGGACTATGGCTACACCTTC
j_gene: TRBJ1-2
abundance: -
d_gene: -
v_gene: TRBV7-8

CDR3aa: CASSDVAGLGNEKLFF
CDR3nt: TGTGCCAGCAGTGACGTTGCAGGGCTGGGTAATGAAAAACTGTTTTTT
j_gene: TRBJ1-4
abundance: -
d_gene: -
v_gene: TRBV6-1

CDR3aa: CASSLVAGDNSPLHF
CDR3nt: TGTGCCAGCAGCTTAGTGGCAGGGGATAATTCACCCCTCCACTTT
j_gene: TRBJ1-6
abundance: -
d_gene: -
v_gene: TRBV7-9

CDR3aa: CASCPAPSGGYEQYF
CDR3nt: TGCGCCAGCTGTCCCGCCCCGAGTGGCGGCTACGAGCAGTACTTC
j_gene: TRBJ2-7
abundance: -
d_gene: -
v_gene: TRBV5-1

CDR3aa: CASSVAGGSGNEQFF
CDR3nt: TGTGCCAGCAGCGTAGCGGGAGGTTCGGGAAATGAGCAGTTCTTC
j_gene: TRBJ2-1
abundance: -
d_gene: TRBD2
v_gene: TRBV9

CDR3aa: CASSENGRASYEQYF
CDR3nt: TGTGCCAGCAGTGAGAATGGGAGGGCCTCCTACGAGCAGTACTTC
j_gene: TRBJ2-7
abundance: -
d_gene: TRBD2
v_gene: TRBV6-2/TRBV6-3

CDR3aa: CASSLTDSMNTEAFF
CDR3nt: TGTGCCAGCAGCCTAACGGACAGCATGAACACTGAAGCTTTCTTT
j_gene: TRBJ1-1
abundance: -
d_gene: -
v_gene: TRBV5-4

CDR3aa: CASSHQGGGEKLFF
CDR3nt: TGTGCCAGCAGCCACCAGGGGGGCGGTGAAAAACTGTTTTTT
j_gene: TRBJ1-4
abundance: -
d_gene: TRBD1
v_gene: TRBV3-1/TRBV3-2

CDR3aa: CASGGRDQETQYF
CDR3nt: TGTGCCAGCGGCGGGAGGGATCAAGAGACCCAGTACTTC
j_gene: TRBJ2-5
abundance: -
d_gene: TRBD2
v_gene: TRBV12-3/TRBV12-4

CDR3aa: CASSDVTAGPTDTQYF
CDR3nt: TGTGCCAGCAGTGACGTTACAGCGGGACCCACAGATACGCAGTATTTT
j_gene: TRBJ2-3
abundance: -
d_gene: TRBD2
v_gene: TRBV6-4

CDR3aa: CASSLISGNNEKLFF
CDR3nt: TGTGCCAGCAGTTTAATTTCAGGAAATAATGAAAAACTGTTTTTT
j_gene: TRBJ1-4
abundance: -
d_gene: -
v_gene: TRBV28

CDR3aa: CASGLVRTSGSPSSYNEQFF
CDR3nt: TGTGCTAGTGGTTTGGTCCGGACTAGCGGGAGTCCCAGCTCCTACAATGAGCAGTTCTTC
j_gene: TRBJ2-1
abundance: -
d_gene: TRBD2
v_gene: TRBV12-5

CDR3aa: CASSPSVSSYEQYF
CDR3nt: TGTGCCAGTAGCCCTAGCGTAAGTTCCTACGAGCAGTACTTC
j_gene: TRBJ2-7
abundance: -
d_gene: -
v_gene: TRBV19

CDR3aa: CASSSRWAGGRNEQFF
CDR3nt: TGTGCCAGCAGCTCCCGTTGGGCGGGAGGGAGAAATGAGCAGTTCTTC
j_gene: TRBJ2-1
abundance: -
d_gene: TRBD2
v_gene: TRBV7-3

CDR3aa: CASLFGYEQYF
CDR3nt: TGTGCCAGCTTATTCGGGTACGAGCAGTACTTC
j_gene: TRBJ2-7
abundance: -
d_gene: -
v_gene: TRBV2

CDR3aa: CASSLASGQETQYF
CDR3nt: TGCGCCAGCAGCTTGGCTAGCGGACAAGAGACCCAGTACTTC
j_gene: TRBJ2-5
abundance: once
d_gene: TRBD2
v_gene: TRBV5-1

CDR3aa: CASWGQGNEKLFF
CDR3nt: TGTGCCAGCTGGGGGCAGGGCAATGAAAAACTGTTTTTT
j_gene: TRBJ1-4
abundance: many
d_gene: -
v_gene: TRBV28

CDR3aa: CAISGGQGASPGANVLTF
CDR3nt: TGTGCCATCAGTGGCGGACAGGGGGCGTCCCCTGGGGCCAACGTCCTGACTTTC
j_gene: TRBJ2-6
abundance: few
d_gene: TRBD1
v_gene: TRBV10-3

CDR3aa: CASRTSGAYNEQFF
CDR3nt: TGTGCCAGCAGGACTAGCGGGGCCTATAATGAGCAGTTCTTC
j_gene: TRBJ2-1
abundance: -
d_gene: TRBD2
v_gene: TRBV28

CDR3aa: CASSPELGGVTGELFF
CDR3nt: TGTGCCAGTAGTCCCGAACTTGGGGGGGTGACCGGGGAGCTGTTTTTT
j_gene: TRBJ2-2
abundance: -
d_gene: TRBD2
v_gene: TRBV19

CDR3aa: CASSELAEQFF
CDR3nt: TGTGCCAGCAGTGAGCTAGCGGAGCAGTTCTTC
j_gene: TRBJ2-1
abundance: once
d_gene: -
v_gene: TRBV2

CDR3aa: CASSSGAGSGYTF
CDR3nt: TGTGCCAGCAGCTCGGGAGCAGGGTCCGGCTACACCTTC
j_gene: TRBJ1-2
abundance: -
d_gene: -
v_gene: TRBV5-4

CDR3aa: CASSNPWEGGLAGGGRRTDTQYF
CDR3nt: TGTGCCAGCAGCAATCCCTGGGAAGGAGGACTAGCGGGAGGGGGTAGAAGGACAGATACGCAGTATTTT
j_gene: TRBJ2-3
abundance: -
d_gene: -
v_gene: TRBV21-1

CDR3aa: CASSPDQGRADTQYF
CDR3nt: TGTGCCAGCAGCCCGGACCAGGGTCGGGCAGATACGCAGTATTTT
j_gene: TRBJ2-3
abundance: -
d_gene: -
v_gene: TRBV3-1/TRBV3-2

CDR3aa: CASSLGGTGEAFF
CDR3nt: TGTGCCAGCAGCTTGGGAGGGACAGGGGAAGCTTTCTTT
j_gene: TRBJ1-1
abundance: few
d_gene: TRBD1
v_gene: TRBV5-4

CDR3aa: CASTVQGASTDTQYF
CDR3nt: TGTGCCAGCACCGTACAGGGGGCTAGCACAGATACGCAGTATTTT
j_gene: TRBJ2-3
abundance: -
d_gene: TRBD1
v_gene: TRBV7-8

CDR3aa: CASTPQPGQGYTEAFF
CDR3nt: TGTGCCAGTACACCTCAGCCGGGACAGGGATACACTGAAGCTTTCTTT
j_gene: TRBJ1-1
abundance: -
d_gene: TRBD1
v_gene: TRBV19

CDR3aa: CASSLEGQGNQPQHF
CDR3nt: TGCGCCAGCAGCTTGGAGGGACAGGGTAATCAGCCCCAGCATTTT
j_gene: TRBJ1-5
abundance: once
d_gene: TRBD1
v_gene: TRBV5-1

CDR3aa: CASSFLRDRGRKTQYF
CDR3nt: TGTGCCAGCAGTTTTCTCCGGGACAGGGGGCGGAAGACCCAGTACTTC
j_gene: TRBJ2-5
abundance: -
d_gene: TRBD1
v_gene: TRBV28